These T cell receptor beta chains were read from a single sample in a study of PD-L1 blockade in urothelial cancer. TCRdb's table, derived via immunoSEQ multiplex PCR, lists solely in-frame clones and lacks some. Found here are about 43,000 clones, about four fifths of them singletons; the top ten hold about 15%. Source: PBMCs, taken around atezolizumab (anti-PD-L1) treatment. These receptors were obtained from a man in his sixties with urothelial cancer. Each CDR3 is given with its conserved first and last residue. D genes are given only for firm matches. Only some rows state a clone size, as once, few, many or a class for expanded clones.

v_call	d_call	j_call	clone_size	cdr3_length	cdr3_nt	cdr3_aa
TRBV5-5	TRBD1	TRBJ1-4	.	15	TGTGCCAGCAGCTTGGCAGGCGGGACAGGCGAAAAACTGTTTTTT	CASSLAGGTGEKLFF
TRBV27	TRBD1	TRBJ2-6	.	19	TGTGCCAGCAGTCCATACAGGGGGCTGTTAGGTACTGGGGCCAACGTCCTGACTTTC	CASSPYRGLLGTGANVLTF
TRBV7-3	.	TRBJ2-3	.	13	TGTGCCAGCAGCTTAAGGTTAGCGGATACGCAGTATTTT	CASSLRLADTQYF
TRBV14	TRBD2	TRBJ2-2	.	15	TGTGCCAGCAGCCGGAGAGCGGGGCACACCGGGGAGCTGTTTTTT	CASSRRAGHTGELFF
TRBV29-1	TRBD1	TRBJ2-5	.	14	TGCAGCGTTGAACGGGGACAGGGATTAGAGACCCAGTACTTC	CSVERGQGLETQYF
TRBV4-2	TRBD2	TRBJ2-5	.	15	TGTGCCAGCAGCCAAGATTTAGGACTAGAGGGGACCCAGTACTTC	CASSQDLGLEGTQYF
TRBV5-4	.	TRBJ1-4	few	14	TGTGCCAGCAGACCGGGCCTCGGGGAAGAAAAACTGTTTTTT	CASRPGLGEEKLFF
TRBV9	TRBD1	TRBJ2-7	.	14	TGTGCCAGCAGCCTGTGGGGACAGGGAGGCGAGCAGTACTTC	CASSLWGQGGEQYF
TRBV6-4	.	TRBJ2-7	.	11	TGTGCCAGCAGTGGCCCGGACGAGCAGTACTTC	CASSGPDEQYF
TRBV19	.	TRBJ2-5	.	16	TGTGCCACCCGACCTAGTGCCGAGCGGACCCAAGAGACCCAGTACTTC	CATRPSAERTQETQYF
TRBV4-2	.	TRBJ2-5	.	15	TGTGCCAGCAGCCTGACAGGCCGTGAGAAAGAGACCCAGTACTTC	CASSLTGREKETQYF
TRBV19	TRBD2	TRBJ2-5	.	17	TGTGCCACCCGACCCGTCAGCGGGGGGGCCGGTGGGAAGACCCAGTACTTC	CATRPVSGGAGGKTQYF
TRBV28	.	TRBJ2-1	.	15	TGTGCCAGCAGCTCAGGAGGTAGCGACTACAATGAGCAGTTCTTC	CASSSGGSDYNEQFF
TRBV19	.	TRBJ2-4	.	16	TGTGCCAGTAGCCCAAGGACTCCTGAGGCCAAAAACATTCAGTACTTC	CASSPRTPEAKNIQYF
TRBV28	TRBD1	TRBJ1-5	few	16	TGTGCCAGCACCATAAGGTACAGGGGGCGACGTCAGCCCCAGCATTTT	CASTIRYRGRRQPQHF
TRBV6-6	.	TRBJ1-6	.	14	TGTGCCAGCAGTTACTCGGGGGAGGACTCACCCCTCCACTTT	CASSYSGEDSPLHF
TRBV5-1	TRBD1	TRBJ1-1	.	14	TGCGCCAGCAGCGGGGACAGACTTAACACTGAAGCTTTCTTT	CASSGDRLNTEAFF
TRBV30	.	TRBJ1-1	.	13	TGTGCCTGGAGTGTACTTCATAACACTGAAGCTTTCTTT	CAWSVLHNTEAFF
TRBV29-1	TRBD1	TRBJ1-4	.	16	TGCAGCGTTGAAGACCGGGACAGGGAAGTGGGCGAAAAACTGTTTTTT	CSVEDRDREVGEKLFF
TRBV5-6	TRBD1	TRBJ1-1	.	14	TGTGCCAGCAGCCAGACAGGGGCGGGGACTGAAGCTTTCTTT	CASSQTGAGTEAFF
TRBV28	.	TRBJ1-6	.	15	TGTGCCAGCAGTCCCCGTAATAGGGGGAATTCACCCCTCCACTTT	CASSPRNRGNSPLHF
TRBV27	.	TRBJ2-2	.	14	TGTGCCAGCTCCTGGGGCAGGGGGGCCGGGGAGCTGTTTTTT	CASSWGRGAGELFF
TRBV5-6	TRBD1	TRBJ2-1	.	14	TGTGCCAGCAGCCTTTTACAGGGGTTCGATGAGCAGTTCTTC	CASSLLQGFDEQFF
TRBV19	.	TRBJ1-2	.	13	TGTGCCAGTAGTACCTCCAGTTTTTCCGGCTACACCTTC	CASSTSSFSGYTF
TRBV7-2	.	TRBJ2-7	.	13	TGTGCCAGCAGCTTAATTAATTCGGGCGAGCAGTACTTC	CASSLINSGEQYF
TRBV7-2	TRBD2	TRBJ2-7	few	14	TGTGCCAGCAGCTTCAGAGCGGGGGGGCCCGAGCAGTACTTC	CASSFRAGGPEQYF
TRBV5-5	.	TRBJ2-7	.	14	TGTGCCAGCAGCTTGGGGGCCCACTCCTACGAGCAGTACTTC	CASSLGAHSYEQYF
TRBV5-1	.	TRBJ2-5	.	14	TGCGCCAGCAGCCCCGGACAAGGGGAAGAGACCCAGTACTTC	CASSPGQGEETQYF
TRBV6-5	.	TRBJ1-3	.	13	TGTGCCAGCAGTACCCCCGGTGGAAACACCATATATTTT	CASSTPGGNTIYF
TRBV6-6	.	TRBJ1-2	.	15	TGTGCCAGCAGTTACGGGGGGATGGAAAACTATGGCTACACCTTC	CASSYGGMENYGYTF
TRBV7-9	TRBD1	TRBJ2-1	.	16	TGTGCCAGCAGTAGAGGGACAGGGGGCTCCTACAATGAGCAGTTCTTC	CASSRGTGGSYNEQFF
TRBV28	.	TRBJ1-4	.	14	TGTGCCAGCATTGATAACAGGGTTAATGAAAAACTGTTTTTT	CASIDNRVNEKLFF
TRBV6-1	TRBD1	TRBJ2-7	.	17	TGTGCCAGCAGTGTGGTCGCCCCGGGACAGCTATTATACGAGCAGTACTTC	CASSVVAPGQLLYEQYF
TRBV11-2	.	TRBJ1-4	.	14	TGTGCCAGCAGCTTGGGCAGCTTTAATGAAAAACTGTTTTTT	CASSLGSFNEKLFF
TRBV30	TRBD2	TRBJ2-1	.	17	TGTGCCTGGATCACCGGGACTAGCGGGGGGATGTATCATGAGCAGTTCTTC	CAWITGTSGGMYHEQFF
TRBV11-2	TRBD1	TRBJ2-4	.	15	TGTGCCAGCAGCTTAGTCAGGGGGAGAGGGGACATTCAGTACTTC	CASSLVRGRGDIQYF
TRBV5-1	.	TRBJ1-6	.	14	TGCGCCAGCAGCTTGGGGGACTTGGATTCACCCCTCCACTTT	CASSLGDLDSPLHF
TRBV4-1	TRBD1	TRBJ2-7	.	15	TGCGCCAGCAGCCAAGATGCCAGGGGGAACTACGAGCAGTACTTC	CASSQDARGNYEQYF
TRBV6-5	TRBD2	TRBJ2-7	.	15	TGTGCCAGCAGCCCTGGTGGTAGCGGGGACTACGAGCAGTACTTC	CASSPGGSGDYEQYF
TRBV27	TRBD2	TRBJ2-5	.	14	TGTGCCAGCAGACAGGGACTAGCGGTAGGGACCCAGTACTTC	CASRQGLAVGTQYF